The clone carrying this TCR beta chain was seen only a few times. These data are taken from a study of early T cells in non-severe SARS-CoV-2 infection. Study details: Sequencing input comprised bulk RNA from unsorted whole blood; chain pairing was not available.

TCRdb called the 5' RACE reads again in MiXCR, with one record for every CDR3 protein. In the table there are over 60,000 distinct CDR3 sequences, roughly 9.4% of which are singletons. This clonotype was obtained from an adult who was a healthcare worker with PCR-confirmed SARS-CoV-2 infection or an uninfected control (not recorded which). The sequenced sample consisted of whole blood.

CDR3 amino acids: CASSLAWEGKLFF. In DNA form, the CDR3 reads TGTGCCAGCAGCTTAGCGTGGGAGGGGAAGCTGTTTTTT. The J gene is TRBJ2-2, the V gene TRBV7-2, with TRBD2 matching 7 bases. Per the germline V gene, CDR1 is SGHTA and CDR2 is FQGNSA. This CDR3 comprises 13 residues. The V segment lost 0 bases and the J segment 12 bases; nucleotides outside the gene matches: 4.